Sequencing of this T cell receptor (beta chain) was carried out in a study of blood T cell repertoires in COVID-19. About the research overall: The United States, Italy and Spain were the sources of the acute and convalescent COVID-19 samples. Nucleic acid was either cDNA or gDNA, and it came from T cells, B-cell-depleted T cells, or PBMCs.

Trimming took 3 bases from V and 6 from J, leaving 14 bases between them. This CDR3 spans 14 amino acids. Germline V gives CDR1 MRHNA, CDR2 SNTAGT. As processed by the authors: Quantification of nucleated cells was approximated via reference gene primer amplification. Sequenced by immunoSEQ multiplex PCR; TCRdb stores in-frame clones only, minus some. V, J and clone size reflect that table, while D and trimming were determined from the DNA. Of approximately 200,000 clones in the sample, 80% to 90% are singletons; the top ten hold approximately 11%. The TCR sequence derives from a human donor with active or convalescent COVID-19. The donor label of this sample is uncertain. J is TRBJ1-2 and V is TRBV6-4; tentative D call: TRBD1 (5 bases). What was sequenced was peripheral blood. The CDR3: CASSENPLTDGYTF. The CDR3 coding sequence is TGTGCCAGCAGTGAAAATCCCCTGACAGATGGCTACACCTTC.